This T cell receptor beta chain appears in the sequencing data of a study of OX40 agonist ivuxolimab in advanced cancers. Trimming cost V 4 bases and J 5 bases, with 14 bases left between them. The CDR3 contains 14 residues. Germline CDR1 reads SGHTA; CDR2 reads FQGNSA. The data were produced by immunoSEQ multiplex PCR, yet TCRdb's version contains in-frame clones alone and is incomplete. This table has approximately 74,000 clones, 80% to 95% appearing once. Findings and caveats of the study: Relative to CD4+, CD8+ T cells held more expanded clones on average.

With regard to this clone: Its antigen is as yet unknown.

This receptor was identified in an adult with an advanced solid tumor such as melanoma, head and neck, liver or kidney cancer. The gene calls are TRBV7-2 and TRBJ2-5; tentative D call: TRBD1 (6 bases). Sample: CD4+ or CD8+ T cells sorted from blood, taken in a trial of the OX40 agonist ivuxolimab. CDR3 nucleotide sequence: TGTGCCAGCAGCTCCTTTGCAGGGGTGGAGACCCAGTACTTC. Protein product: CASSSFAGVETQYF.